A selection of T cell receptor beta chains follows, all from one sample in a study of blood T cell repertoires in COVID-19. Method: immunoSEQ multiplex PCR; TCRdb's copy keeps in-frame clones and lacks some. The table records 25,000 to 35,000 clones, approximately 91% of them present only once. Input material: peripheral blood. The receptor source for this set is a human donor with active COVID-19. The donor label of this sample is uncertain. The CDR3 runs from the conserved cysteine through the conserved F or W. The D gene is left open where the match is weak. Only part of the rows carry a size: once, few, many, or a class if the clone is expanded.

d_gene: TRBD2
v_gene: TRBV7-9
j_gene: TRBJ2-7
abundance: -
CDR3aa: CASSQGTSGKQYF
CDR3nt: TGTGCCAGCAGCCAGGGCACTAGCGGTAAGCAGTACTTC

d_gene: TRBD1
v_gene: TRBV6-2/TRBV6-3
j_gene: TRBJ1-1
abundance: -
CDR3aa: CASSQLRTGGVNTEAFF
CDR3nt: TGTGCCAGCAGCCAACTGAGGACAGGGGGTGTGAACACTGAAGCTTTCTTT

d_gene: TRBD2
v_gene: TRBV18
j_gene: TRBJ2-7
abundance: -
CDR3aa: CASSPWASGGNSYEQYF
CDR3nt: TGTGCCAGCTCACCCTGGGCTAGCGGGGGGAACTCCTACGAGCAGTACTTC

d_gene: -
v_gene: TRBV18
j_gene: TRBJ2-7
abundance: -
CDR3aa: CASSPLTGTYEQYF
CDR3nt: TGTGCCAGCTCACCACTAACAGGTACCTACGAGCAGTACTTC

d_gene: -
v_gene: TRBV5-1
j_gene: TRBJ2-3
abundance: -
CDR3aa: CASSLGEGSSTDTQYF
CDR3nt: TGCGCCAGCAGCTTGGGAGAGGGCTCTAGCACAGATACGCAGTATTTT

d_gene: -
v_gene: TRBV2
j_gene: TRBJ2-2
abundance: -
CDR3aa: CASTLNTGELFF
CDR3nt: TGTGCCAGCACCCTGAACACCGGGGAGCTGTTTTTT

d_gene: -
v_gene: TRBV30
j_gene: TRBJ1-1
abundance: once
CDR3aa: CALSPRRGNTEAFF
CDR3nt: TGTGCCTTATCTCCTAGGCGGGGGAACACTGAAGCTTTCTTT

d_gene: -
v_gene: TRBV4-3
j_gene: TRBJ2-2
abundance: -
CDR3aa: CASSILADTGELFF
CDR3nt: TGCGCCAGCAGCATCCTAGCTGACACCGGGGAGCTGTTTTTT

d_gene: TRBD1
v_gene: TRBV30
j_gene: TRBJ2-7
abundance: -
CDR3aa: CAWSILHPGQGHEQYF
CDR3nt: TGTGCCTGGAGTATCCTCCACCCGGGACAGGGGCACGAGCAGTACTTC

d_gene: -
v_gene: TRBV2
j_gene: TRBJ2-7
abundance: few
CDR3aa: CASRALGTVSYEQYF
CDR3nt: TGTGCCAGCAGGGCCTTAGGAACAGTCTCCTACGAGCAGTACTTC

d_gene: -
v_gene: TRBV19
j_gene: TRBJ2-5
abundance: -
CDR3aa: CASSIVPSGVETQYF
CDR3nt: TGTGCCAGTAGTATAGTTCCCTCAGGGGTGGAGACCCAGTACTTC

d_gene: -
v_gene: TRBV12-5
j_gene: TRBJ1-4
abundance: -
CDR3aa: CASGLVRQGNEKLFF
CDR3nt: TGTGCTAGTGGTTTGGTAAGGCAGGGGAATGAAAAACTGTTTTTT

d_gene: TRBD1
v_gene: TRBV5-4
j_gene: TRBJ1-3
abundance: -
CDR3aa: CASSPGQGAVGNTIYF
CDR3nt: TGTGCCAGCAGCCCAGGACAGGGGGCCGTTGGAAACACCATATATTTT

d_gene: TRBD1
v_gene: TRBV4-2
j_gene: TRBJ1-3
abundance: -
CDR3aa: CASSRGQGDDTIYF
CDR3nt: TGTGCCAGCAGCCGGGGACAGGGGGATGACACCATATATTTT

d_gene: -
v_gene: TRBV6-1
j_gene: TRBJ2-1
abundance: -
CDR3aa: CASSEARESSYNEQFF
CDR3nt: TGTGCCAGCAGTGAAGCAAGGGAGAGCTCCTACAATGAGCAGTTCTTC

d_gene: -
v_gene: TRBV6-2/TRBV6-3
j_gene: TRBJ2-2
abundance: -
CDR3aa: CASSPTGGHVGTGELFF
CDR3nt: TGTGCCAGCAGTCCGACAGGCGGGCATGTGGGAACCGGGGAGCTGTTTTTT

d_gene: TRBD2
v_gene: TRBV5-1
j_gene: TRBJ2-5
abundance: -
CDR3aa: CASSPGVAGGQETQYF
CDR3nt: TGCGCCAGCAGTCCCGGGGTAGCGGGGGGGCAAGAGACCCAGTACTTC

d_gene: TRBD1
v_gene: TRBV6-5
j_gene: TRBJ1-2
abundance: once
CDR3aa: CASSAPQGNYGYTF
CDR3nt: TGTGCCAGCAGCGCACCACAGGGGAACTATGGCTACACCTTC

d_gene: -
v_gene: TRBV11-2
j_gene: TRBJ2-7
abundance: -
CDR3aa: CASSGDNYEQYF
CDR3nt: TGTGCCAGCAGCGGTGACAACTACGAGCAGTACTTC

d_gene: -
v_gene: TRBV5-8
j_gene: TRBJ2-6
abundance: -
CDR3aa: CASSLTNSGANVLTF
CDR3nt: TGTGCCAGCAGCTTGACTAACTCTGGGGCCAACGTCCTGACTTTC

d_gene: -
v_gene: TRBV9
j_gene: TRBJ2-5
abundance: -
CDR3aa: CASSVDGLLGQETQYF
CDR3nt: TGTGCCAGCAGCGTAGACGGACTTCTGGGTCAAGAGACCCAGTACTTC

d_gene: TRBD2
v_gene: TRBV6-5
j_gene: TRBJ2-5
abundance: -
CDR3aa: CAIRRGGSHETQYF
CDR3nt: TGTGCCATCCGAAGGGGCGGGAGTCACGAGACCCAGTACTTC

d_gene: -
v_gene: TRBV7-2
j_gene: TRBJ2-3
abundance: -
CDR3aa: CASSLGGGRTDTQYF
CDR3nt: TGTGCCAGCAGCTTGGGCGGGGGCCGCACAGATACGCAGTATTTT

d_gene: TRBD1
v_gene: TRBV4-2
j_gene: TRBJ2-7
abundance: few
CDR3aa: CASSPDRGSYEQYF
CDR3nt: TGTGCCAGCAGCCCTGACAGGGGGTCCTACGAGCAGTACTTC

d_gene: -
v_gene: TRBV7-5
j_gene: TRBJ2-7
abundance: -
CDR3aa: CVRSLVCLAGGFLDEQYF
CDR3nt: TGTGTCAGAAGCTTAGTTTGTCTAGCGGGAGGGTTCTTGGACGAGCAGTACTTC

d_gene: -
v_gene: TRBV11-1
j_gene: TRBJ2-7
abundance: -
CDR3aa: CASSLDVRNYEQYF
CDR3nt: TGTGCCAGCAGCTTAGATGTGCGGAACTACGAGCAGTACTTC